Listed below are T cell receptor beta chains from one sample, sequenced in a study of T-cell memory formation after mild COVID-19. TCRdb re-derived calls from the 5' RACE reads in MiXCR, one entry per CDR3 protein. The table records approximately 250,000 distinct CDR3 sequences, over 15% of them present only once. The specimen sequenced was PBMCs or a T cell subset sorted from them (not recorded which). These receptor sequences come from a man younger than 30 who had mild COVID-19 (a few samples of this study predate the infection). Cell type and time point are not known. Both conserved end residues are part of each CDR3. D genes are given only for firm matches. Rows give clone size only sometimes, using once, few, many, or a class for an expanded clone.

TRBV6-5	TRBJ2-3	.	few	TGTGCCAGCAGCCCCTACCTGGGTGCTAGCACAGATACGCAGTATTTT	CASSPYLGASTDTQYF
TRBV6-2/TRBV6-3	TRBJ1-5	.	few	TGTGCCAGCAGTTACGAACGGCAGGGCCATCAGCCCCAGCATTTT	CASSYERQGHQPQHF
TRBV18	TRBJ2-6	.	many	TGTGCCAGCTCACCACCCAATTCAGGGGCCAACGTCCTGACTTTC	CASSPPNSGANVLTF
TRBV29-1	TRBJ1-1	.	many	TGCAGCGTTGCAAGGAACACTGAAGCTTTCTTT	CSVARNTEAFF
TRBV4-2	TRBJ2-6	.	few	TGTGCCAGCAGCGACGGTCCGTCTGGGGCCAACGTCCTGACTTTC	CASSDGPSGANVLTF
TRBV4-1	TRBJ1-4	.	few	TGCGCCAGCAGCCAAGATGGGGGGGGGCTGGCGAAACTGTTTTTT	CASSQDGGGLAKLFF
TRBV24-1	TRBJ1-4	.	.	TGTGCCACCAGTGACCCATCGACAGGTGATGAAAAACTGTTTTTT	CATSDPSTGDEKLFF
TRBV6-2/TRBV6-3	TRBJ2-3	TRBD2	few	TGTGCCAGCAGTAGCGGGGGGGCCCTAGATACGCAGTATTTT	CASSSGGALDTQYF
TRBV24-1	TRBJ2-1	TRBD1	many	TGTGCCACCAGTGATTACGGGACAGGGAATGAGCAGTTCTTC	CATSDYGTGNEQFF
TRBV19	TRBJ1-2	.	.	TGTGCCAGTAGTATTTGGCTGGGGAACTATGGCTACACCTTC	CASSIWLGNYGYTF
TRBV4-3	TRBJ2-5	TRBD2	.	TGCGCCAGCGCGCCGACTAGCGGGGAAGGAGAGACCCAGTACTTC	CASAPTSGEGETQYF
TRBV20-1	TRBJ2-3	.	few	TGCAGTGCTGGACTGTCCCGGGGGACGCAGTATTTT	CSAGLSRGTQYF
TRBV27	TRBJ2-3	.	many	TGTGCCAGCAGTCCCGCCCTCGGGACAGATACGCAGTATTTT	CASSPALGTDTQYF
TRBV7-3	TRBJ1-1	.	.	TGTGCCAGCATGGGCGAGACGAACACTGAAGCTTTCTTT	CASMGETNTEAFF
TRBV5-1	TRBJ2-2	.	many	TGCGCCAGCAGGTCCAATCTCGACACCGGGGAGCTGTTTTTT	CASRSNLDTGELFF
TRBV7-2	TRBJ2-3	TRBD2	.	TGTGCCAGCAGCTCAATAGCGGGGGGGAACACAGATACGCAGTATTTT	CASSSIAGGNTDTQYF
TRBV7-2	TRBJ2-3	.	.	TGTGCCAGCAGTCGAGGAGGAACGGCACAGGATACGCAGTATTTT	CASSRGGTAQDTQYF
TRBV20-1	TRBJ1-3	.	.	TGCAGTGCTAGGCCCCCGGGGGGAAACACCATATATTTT	CSARPPGGNTIYF
TRBV7-6	TRBJ2-1	TRBD2	few	TGTGCCAGCAGTTTAATCGGGGGGGAGCAGTTCTTC	CASSLIGGEQFF
TRBV5-1	TRBJ2-3	TRBD2	many	TGCGCCAGCAGACCTACTAGCGGGGGGTTATCAGATACGCAGTATTTT	CASRPTSGGLSDTQYF
TRBV20-1	TRBJ1-2	TRBD1	.	TGCTGCAGGGGACAGGATAACTATGGCTACACCTTC	CCRGQDNYGYTF
TRBV6-5	TRBJ2-7	.	.	TGTGCCAGCAGTTATGGGACAAGGGTGTCCTACGAGCAGTACTTC	CASSYGTRVSYEQYF